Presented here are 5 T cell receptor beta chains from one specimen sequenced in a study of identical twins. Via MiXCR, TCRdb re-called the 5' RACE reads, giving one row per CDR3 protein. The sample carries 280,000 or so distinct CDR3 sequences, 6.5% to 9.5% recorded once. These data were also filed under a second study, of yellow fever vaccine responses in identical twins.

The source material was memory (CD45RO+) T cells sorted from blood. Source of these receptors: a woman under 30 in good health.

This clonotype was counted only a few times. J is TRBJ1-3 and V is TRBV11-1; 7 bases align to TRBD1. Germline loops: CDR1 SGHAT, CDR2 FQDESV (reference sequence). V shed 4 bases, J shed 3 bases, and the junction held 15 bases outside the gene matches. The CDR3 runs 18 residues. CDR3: CASSSRGGTDDFGNTIYF. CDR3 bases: TGTGCCAGCAGCTCCCGTGGCGGGACAGACGATTTTGGAAACACCATATATTTT. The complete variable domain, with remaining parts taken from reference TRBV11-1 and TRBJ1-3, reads EAEVAQSPRYKITEKSQAVAFWCDPISGHATLYWYRQILGQGPELLVQFQDESVVDDSQLPKDRFSAERLKGVDSTLKIQPAELGDSAMYLCASSSRGGTDDFGNTIYFGEGSWLTVV.

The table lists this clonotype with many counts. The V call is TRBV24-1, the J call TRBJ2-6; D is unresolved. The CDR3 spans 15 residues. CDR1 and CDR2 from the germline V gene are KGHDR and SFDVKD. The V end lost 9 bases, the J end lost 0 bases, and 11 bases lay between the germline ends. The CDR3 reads CATSPRASGANVLTF. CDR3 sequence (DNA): TGTGCCACCTCCCCACGAGCCTCTGGGGCCAACGTCCTGACTTTC.

The CDR3 nucleotides are TGTGCCAGCAGCACATTGACCCGTACCGGGGAGCTGTTTTTT. It is translated as CASSTLTRTGELFF. V usage is TRBV7-7 and J usage is TRBJ2-2, with D unclear. Germline CDR1 and CDR2: SSHAT and FNYEAQ (reference sequence). With 5 bases removed from V and 5 bases from J, the gap between germline ends came to 12 bases. The CDR3 contains 14 residues.

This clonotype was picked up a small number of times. CDR3 protein: CASSLGPDFNSPLHF. CDR3 nucleotides: TGTGCCAGCAGTTTAGGGCCAGACTTTAATTCACCCCTCCACTTT. The chain has TRBV27 and TRBJ1-6; unclear D gene. The germline V gene encodes CDR1 MNHEY and CDR2 SMNVEV (reference sequence). This CDR3 is 15 amino acids long. V lost 2 bases to trimming and J lost 6 bases, with 11 bases between them.

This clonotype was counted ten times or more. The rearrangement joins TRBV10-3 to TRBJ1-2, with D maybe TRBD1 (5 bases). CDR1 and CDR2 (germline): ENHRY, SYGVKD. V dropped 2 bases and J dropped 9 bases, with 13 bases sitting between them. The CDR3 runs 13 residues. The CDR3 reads CAISEMTDTSYTF. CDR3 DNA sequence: TGTGCCATCAGTGAGATGACGGACACTAGCTACACCTTC.